The sequence of this T cell receptor (beta chain) was determined in a study of blood T cell repertoires in COVID-19. How the authors handled the data: By means of reference gene primer amplification, nucleated cell counts were estimated. Sequencing used immunoSEQ multiplex PCR; TCRdb keeps in-frame clones, though not all of them. V and J calls plus clone size are reproduced from that table; the DNA served to infer D and trimming. The sample lists more than 85,000 clones, about 70% occurring once. With 3 bases clipped from V and 11 bases from J, the junction kept 12 bases outside the gene matches. This CDR3 comprises 15 residues. CDR1 is MDHEN, CDR2 SYDVKM, per germline.

The origin of this receptor is an older woman with acute or convalescent COVID-19. Source material: peripheral blood. The genes are TRBV28 and TRBJ1-2, with 10 bases that match TRBD1. The CDR3 DNA follows: TGTGCCAGCAGTTTCCTTCAGATGGGACAGGGGTTTTACACCTTC. This translates into CASSFLQMGQGFYTF.